This is a list of T cell receptor beta chains from one sample in a study of neoadjuvant anti-PD-1 for oral cavity cancer. Sequenced by immunoSEQ multiplex PCR; TCRdb stores in-frame clones only, minus some. The profile shows just under 70,000 clones, about 85% of them singletons. This material consisted of PBMCs, taken after nivolumab (anti-PD-1) treatment. These receptors were obtained from a person aged 35 to 85 with oral cavity squamous cell carcinoma. CDR3s include the opening cysteine and the closing phenylalanine or tryptophan. The order of the fields is clone size, V gene, J gene, D gene, CDR3 length, CDR3 DNA, CDR3 protein. D genes are given only for firm matches. Clone size is stated in some rows and not others, as once, few, many or a class when expanded.

clone_size: .
v_call: TRBV7-2
j_call: TRBJ2-1
d_call: TRBD2
cdr3_length: 15
cdr3_nt: TGTGCCAGCAGCCGATCTAGCGGGAGGGCCCCTGAGCAGTTCTTC
cdr3_aa: CASSRSSGRAPEQFF

clone_size: .
v_call: TRBV5-1
j_call: TRBJ2-6
d_call: .
cdr3_length: 18
cdr3_nt: TGCGCCAGCAGCTTGGTGCGGGACACCAGCTCTGGGGCCAACGTCCTGACTTTC
cdr3_aa: CASSLVRDTSSGANVLTF

clone_size: .
v_call: TRBV6-5
j_call: TRBJ1-3
d_call: .
cdr3_length: 13
cdr3_nt: TGTGCCAGCAGCCGGACCTCTGGAAACACCATATATTTT
cdr3_aa: CASSRTSGNTIYF

clone_size: once
v_call: TRBV19
j_call: TRBJ1-2
d_call: .
cdr3_length: 14
cdr3_nt: TGTGCCAGTAGTTCAGATACAGCGAGCTATGGCTACACCTTC
cdr3_aa: CASSSDTASYGYTF

clone_size: .
v_call: TRBV6-6
j_call: TRBJ1-1
d_call: .
cdr3_length: 13
cdr3_nt: TGTGCCAGCAGTTATAACGAGGGCACTGAAGCTTTCTTT
cdr3_aa: CASSYNEGTEAFF

clone_size: .
v_call: TRBV9
j_call: TRBJ2-3
d_call: TRBD2
cdr3_length: 16
cdr3_nt: TGTGCCAGCAGCGTAGAAACGGGAGGGCCCACAGATACGCAGTATTTT
cdr3_aa: CASSVETGGPTDTQYF

clone_size: once
v_call: TRBV6-6
j_call: TRBJ2-5
d_call: TRBD1
cdr3_length: 15
cdr3_nt: TGTGCCAGCAGTTTCTCGACAGGGACGCAAGAGACCCAGTACTTC
cdr3_aa: CASSFSTGTQETQYF

clone_size: .
v_call: TRBV6-5
j_call: TRBJ2-1
d_call: .
cdr3_length: 15
cdr3_nt: TGTGCCAGCACCGGAGGAGGGCGCTCCTACAATGAGCAGTTCTTC
cdr3_aa: CASTGGGRSYNEQFF

clone_size: .
v_call: TRBV28
j_call: TRBJ1-5
d_call: .
cdr3_length: 16
cdr3_nt: TGTGCCAGCAGACCGACGAAGGGGTATAGCAATCAGCCCCAGCATTTT
cdr3_aa: CASRPTKGYSNQPQHF

clone_size: .
v_call: TRBV5-4
j_call: TRBJ2-1
d_call: .
cdr3_length: 15
cdr3_nt: TGTGCCAGCAGCTTGACGAGAACCCAGGGCAATGAGCAGTTCTTC
cdr3_aa: CASSLTRTQGNEQFF

clone_size: few
v_call: TRBV5-1
j_call: TRBJ1-1
d_call: .
cdr3_length: 13
cdr3_nt: TGCGCCAGCAGCCCCTCCGGGGGCACTGAAGCTTTCTTT
cdr3_aa: CASSPSGGTEAFF

clone_size: .
v_call: TRBV19
j_call: TRBJ2-7
d_call: .
cdr3_length: 14
cdr3_nt: TGTGCCAGTAGTCCTGGGGGGTCCTACTACGAGCAGTACTTC
cdr3_aa: CASSPGGSYYEQYF

clone_size: .
v_call: TRBV30
j_call: TRBJ2-1
d_call: .
cdr3_length: 15
cdr3_nt: TGTGCCTGGAGCGCAACTCGAACAGCCTACAATGAGCAGTTCTTC
cdr3_aa: CAWSATRTAYNEQFF

clone_size: .
v_call: TRBV6-5
j_call: TRBJ2-5
d_call: TRBD2
cdr3_length: 13
cdr3_nt: TGTGACACAGGCGGGGGGCGACAAGAGACCCAGTACTTC
cdr3_aa: CDTGGGRQETQYF

clone_size: .
v_call: TRBV7-2
j_call: TRBJ1-3
d_call: .
cdr3_length: 13
cdr3_nt: TGTGCCAGCAGCTTATTACAGGCCAACACCATATATTTT
cdr3_aa: CASSLLQANTIYF

clone_size: few
v_call: TRBV18
j_call: TRBJ2-7
d_call: TRBD1
cdr3_length: 15
cdr3_nt: TGTGCCAGCTCACCACCCGGGACAGAGACTTACGAGCAGTACTTC
cdr3_aa: CASSPPGTETYEQYF

clone_size: .
v_call: TRBV6-1
j_call: TRBJ2-7
d_call: TRBD2
cdr3_length: 13
cdr3_nt: TGTGCCAGCAGTGAGGGACTAGCCGCCGAGCAGTACTTC
cdr3_aa: CASSEGLAAEQYF

clone_size: few
v_call: TRBV4-1
j_call: TRBJ2-5
d_call: .
cdr3_length: 14
cdr3_nt: TGCGCCAGCAGCCAAGTTGGGCAGGGACAGACCCAGTACTTC
cdr3_aa: CASSQVGQGQTQYF

clone_size: once
v_call: TRBV10-3
j_call: TRBJ2-2
d_call: .
cdr3_length: 19
cdr3_nt: TGTGCCATCAGTGATATCCTTTCCTTGGACAATTCGAACACCGGGGAGCTGTTTTTT
cdr3_aa: CAISDILSLDNSNTGELFF

clone_size: .
v_call: TRBV5-1
j_call: TRBJ1-3
d_call: TRBD1
cdr3_length: 15
cdr3_nt: TGCGCCAGCAGCTTGGAACAGGGGCATGAAAACACCATATATTTT
cdr3_aa: CASSLEQGHENTIYF

clone_size: .
v_call: TRBV7-9
j_call: TRBJ2-1
d_call: .
cdr3_length: 12
cdr3_nt: TGTGCCAGCAGTTCAGGGGTCGGTGAGCAGTTCTTC
cdr3_aa: CASSSGVGEQFF

clone_size: .
v_call: TRBV5-1
j_call: TRBJ2-7
d_call: TRBD1
cdr3_length: 16
cdr3_nt: TGCGCCAGCAGCTTGGTTGGGACAGGGCCCTCTACCGAGCAGTACTTC
cdr3_aa: CASSLVGTGPSTEQYF

clone_size: .
v_call: TRBV28
j_call: TRBJ2-5
d_call: .
cdr3_length: 14
cdr3_nt: TGTGCCAGCAGTTTAGGCCTAACGGGTGAGACCCAGTACTTC
cdr3_aa: CASSLGLTGETQYF

clone_size: .
v_call: TRBV5-1
j_call: TRBJ2-7
d_call: TRBD2
cdr3_length: 17
cdr3_nt: TGCGCCAGCAGCTTGCCATCCGGGACTAGTGATTCCTACGAGCAGTACTTC
cdr3_aa: CASSLPSGTSDSYEQYF

clone_size: .
v_call: TRBV6-5
j_call: TRBJ2-5
d_call: .
cdr3_length: 13
cdr3_nt: TGTGCCAGCAAAATTAGCCAGTTGGGGACCCAGTACTTC
cdr3_aa: CASKISQLGTQYF

clone_size: .
v_call: TRBV7-3
j_call: TRBJ1-3
d_call: .
cdr3_length: 14
cdr3_nt: TGTGCCAGCAGCCCCCAGGGCTCTGGAAACACCATATATTTT
cdr3_aa: CASSPQGSGNTIYF

clone_size: few
v_call: TRBV30
j_call: TRBJ2-3
d_call: .
cdr3_length: 15
cdr3_nt: TGTGCCTGGAGACAACGCGGTCGGCCCGCAAATACGCAGTATTTT
cdr3_aa: CAWRQRGRPANTQYF

clone_size: .
v_call: TRBV28
j_call: TRBJ1-5
d_call: TRBD1
cdr3_length: 17
cdr3_nt: TGTGCCAGCAGTATGCCCGTGCGGACAGGGGGGAATCAGCCCCAGCATTTT
cdr3_aa: CASSMPVRTGGNQPQHF

clone_size: .
v_call: TRBV5-1
j_call: TRBJ2-7
d_call: .
cdr3_length: 13
cdr3_nt: TGCGCCAGCAGCTCGGACGGGTACTACGAGCAGTACTTC
cdr3_aa: CASSSDGYYEQYF

clone_size: .
v_call: TRBV28
j_call: TRBJ2-7
d_call: .
cdr3_length: 10
cdr3_nt: TGTGCCGGAGGGGCCCTCGAGCAGTACTTC
cdr3_aa: CAGGALEQYF

clone_size: .
v_call: TRBV27
j_call: TRBJ2-7
d_call: .
cdr3_length: 15
cdr3_nt: TGTGCCAGCACCCCCAGAGGTCTCAGCTCCTACGAGCAGTACTTC
cdr3_aa: CASTPRGLSSYEQYF

clone_size: .
v_call: TRBV5-1
j_call: TRBJ2-6
d_call: TRBD1
cdr3_length: 17
cdr3_nt: TGCGCCTCGACACTGACAGGGGGCTTGGATGGGGCCAACGTCCTGACTTTC
cdr3_aa: CASTLTGGLDGANVLTF

clone_size: .
v_call: TRBV13
j_call: TRBJ2-7
d_call: .
cdr3_length: 11
cdr3_nt: TGTGCCAGCAGTTCGGGGGTTGGCCAGTACTTC
cdr3_aa: CASSSGVGQYF

clone_size: .
v_call: TRBV29-1
j_call: TRBJ1-4
d_call: TRBD1
cdr3_length: 14
cdr3_nt: TGCAGCGTTGTGAAAGGGGGCCGTGGGGAAAAACTGTTTTTT
cdr3_aa: CSVVKGGRGEKLFF

clone_size: .
v_call: TRBV4-1
j_call: TRBJ2-1
d_call: TRBD2
cdr3_length: 18
cdr3_nt: TGCGCCAGCAGCCGGAGTGTGCTTCTAGCGGGAGGGAGCGATGAGCAGTTCTTC
cdr3_aa: CASSRSVLLAGGSDEQFF

clone_size: .
v_call: TRBV5-1
j_call: TRBJ2-3
d_call: .
cdr3_length: 14
cdr3_nt: TGCGCCAGCAGCCCCGGGTGGGCCCAGGATACGCAGTATTTT
cdr3_aa: CASSPGWAQDTQYF

clone_size: .
v_call: TRBV6-1
j_call: TRBJ2-1
d_call: TRBD1
cdr3_length: 14
cdr3_nt: TGTGCCAGCAGTGAATCAGGGGGCCTCAATGAGCAGTTCTTC
cdr3_aa: CASSESGGLNEQFF

clone_size: .
v_call: TRBV27
j_call: TRBJ2-2
d_call: TRBD2
cdr3_length: 15
cdr3_nt: TGTGCCAGCAGTTTATCATTTGGACTAGCCGGGGAGCTGTTTTTT
cdr3_aa: CASSLSFGLAGELFF

clone_size: .
v_call: TRBV6-1
j_call: TRBJ2-5
d_call: TRBD2
cdr3_length: 14
cdr3_nt: TGTGCCAGCAGTGCTATGGGAGGGCTAGAGACCCAGTACTTC
cdr3_aa: CASSAMGGLETQYF

clone_size: .
v_call: TRBV19
j_call: TRBJ1-1
d_call: TRBD1
cdr3_length: 15
cdr3_nt: TGTGCCAGTAGTATACAGGGGGCTGCAGGCACTGAAGCTTTCTTT
cdr3_aa: CASSIQGAAGTEAFF

clone_size: once
v_call: TRBV6-6
j_call: TRBJ1-1
d_call: TRBD1
cdr3_length: 13
cdr3_nt: TGTGCCAGCGCGGGACAGACGAACACTGAAGCTTTCTTT
cdr3_aa: CASAGQTNTEAFF

clone_size: .
v_call: TRBV19
j_call: TRBJ2-7
d_call: TRBD1
cdr3_length: 16
cdr3_nt: TGTGCCAGTAGACCCACCGGGACAGGGGGGACGGGGGAGCAGTACTTC
cdr3_aa: CASRPTGTGGTGEQYF

clone_size: .
v_call: TRBV9
j_call: TRBJ2-7
d_call: .
cdr3_length: 16
cdr3_nt: TGTGCCAGCAGCGCAGACTGGGGGGCAGGGGGTAACGAGCAGTACTTC
cdr3_aa: CASSADWGAGGNEQYF

clone_size: .
v_call: TRBV7-2
j_call: TRBJ2-7
d_call: .
cdr3_length: 16
cdr3_nt: TGTGCCAGCAGCCCGTGGGGGGACAGTCCCACCTACGAGCAGTACTTC
cdr3_aa: CASSPWGDSPTYEQYF

clone_size: .
v_call: TRBV6-5
j_call: TRBJ1-2
d_call: .
cdr3_length: 12
cdr3_nt: TGTGCCAGCAGTACCACGGGGGGGGGCTACACCTTC
cdr3_aa: CASSTTGGGYTF

clone_size: .
v_call: TRBV5-1
j_call: TRBJ2-5
d_call: TRBD2
cdr3_length: 15
cdr3_nt: TGCGCCAGCAGACGGGGACTAGCGGGACAAGAGACCCAGTACTTC
cdr3_aa: CASRRGLAGQETQYF

clone_size: .
v_call: TRBV2
j_call: TRBJ1-5
d_call: .
cdr3_length: 14
cdr3_nt: TGTGCCAGCAGTACAGGGTTGGGCAATCAGCCCCAGCATTTT
cdr3_aa: CASSTGLGNQPQHF

clone_size: .
v_call: TRBV27
j_call: TRBJ1-1
d_call: .
cdr3_length: 17
cdr3_nt: TGTGCCAGCAGTTTAGGTCCCGGGGAACAGGTGAACACTGAAGCTTTCTTT
cdr3_aa: CASSLGPGEQVNTEAFF

clone_size: .
v_call: TRBV4-2
j_call: TRBJ2-7
d_call: .
cdr3_length: 16
cdr3_nt: TGTGCCAGCAGCCAAGGCCCCGGGACAAGCTGGGGGGTGCAGTACTTC
cdr3_aa: CASSQGPGTSWGVQYF

clone_size: .
v_call: TRBV6-6
j_call: TRBJ2-7
d_call: TRBD2
cdr3_length: 16
cdr3_nt: TGTGCCAGCAGTAGCCCCGGACTAGCGCCCTCCTACGAGCAGTACTTC
cdr3_aa: CASSSPGLAPSYEQYF

clone_size: .
v_call: TRBV2
j_call: TRBJ1-2
d_call: TRBD1
cdr3_length: 13
cdr3_nt: TGTGCCAGCAGGGGGCCGGGACAGGTCCACTACACCTTC
cdr3_aa: CASRGPGQVHYTF

clone_size: .
v_call: TRBV20-1
j_call: TRBJ2-1
d_call: .
cdr3_length: 11
cdr3_nt: TGCAGTGCCGAACGGGGGATTGAGCAGTTCTTC
cdr3_aa: CSAERGIEQFF

clone_size: .
v_call: TRBV11-3
j_call: TRBJ1-3
d_call: .
cdr3_length: 14
cdr3_nt: TGTGCCAGCAGCACCGGACACTCTGGAAACACCATATATTTT
cdr3_aa: CASSTGHSGNTIYF

clone_size: .
v_call: TRBV5-1
j_call: TRBJ2-3
d_call: TRBD2
cdr3_length: 18
cdr3_nt: TGCGCCAGCAGCTCGGGACTAGCGGGAGGCGGCCGCACAGATACGCAGTATTTT
cdr3_aa: CASSSGLAGGGRTDTQYF

clone_size: .
v_call: TRBV27
j_call: TRBJ2-3
d_call: TRBD2
cdr3_length: 14
cdr3_nt: TGTGCCAGCAGTCTCTGGACTAGATCAGATACGCAGTATTTT
cdr3_aa: CASSLWTRSDTQYF